These 25 T cell receptor beta chains were all obtained from the same sample, sequenced in a study of blood T cell repertoires in COVID-19. TCRdb's table, derived via immunoSEQ multiplex PCR, lists solely in-frame clones and lacks some. The sample lists 200,000 to 250,000 clones, less than 85% occurring once. Material for sequencing was PBMCs or T cells enriched from blood (not recorded which). The origin of the receptors is a man in his 60s who had recovered from COVID-19.

This chain connects TRBV2 to TRBJ2-2; no clear D gene. The germline CDR1 and CDR2 sequences are SNHLY and FYNNEI. V was pared by 8 bases and J by 0 bases, with 13 bases between. The CDR3 extends over 15 amino acids. The CDR3 loop reads CASGWQRANTGELFF. In DNA form, the CDR3 reads TGTGCCAGCGGGTGGCAGCGCGCGAACACCGGGGAGCTGTTTTTT.

The CDR3 region is CASSLQGAQGYTF. Here the CDR3 DNA reads TGTGCCAGCAGCTTACAGGGGGCGCAGGGCTACACCTTC. The chain has TRBV5-6 and TRBJ1-2; 9 nucleotides match TRBD1. The CDR3 loop spans 13 amino acids. J gave up 8 bases and V 2 bases, and 4 bases lay outside the gene matches. Germline CDR1 is SGHDT and CDR2 is YYEEEE.

The chain carries TRBV24-1 and TRBJ1-2; D perhaps matches TRBD1 (6 bases). The CDR3 extends over 13 amino acids. Germline V gives CDR1 KGHDR, CDR2 SFDVKD. V lost 1 base and J 8 bases, leaving 10 bases between the germline ends. The DNA of the CDR3 is TGTGCCACCAGTGATTTCAGGGGCTCGGGCTACACCTTC. This encodes CATSDFRGSGYTF.

The chain uses TRBV23-1 and TRBJ2-6; D may be TRBD1 (6 bases). TRBV23-1 is sorted into the ORF group, with uncertain function. Trimming stripped 3 bases from V and 0 bases from J, with 15 bases between. The CDR3 has 18 residues. As DNA, the CDR3 is TGCGCCAGCAGTCATCGGGACAACCCCACCTCTGGGGCCAACGTCCTGACTTTC. The encoded protein is CASSHRDNPTSGANVLTF.

The chain recombines TRBV5-1 with TRBJ1-2; D is perhaps TRBD1 (6 bases). CDR1 is SGHRS, CDR2 YFSETQ, per germline. The CDR3 runs to 15 residues. V lost 4 bases and J lost 2, with 15 bases in between. The CDR3 DNA reads as TGCGCCAGCAGCCCGGGGGGGGCAGGCAACTATGGCTACACCTTC. Protein: CASSPGGAGNYGYTF. Combining the CDR3 with reference TRBV5-1 and TRBJ1-2 gives the whole variable domain KAGVTQTPRYLIKTRGQQVTLSCSPISGHRSVSWYQQTPGQGLQFLFEYFSETQRNKGNFPGRFSGRQFSNSRSEMNVSTLELGDSALYLCASSPGGAGNYGYTFGSGTRLTVV.

This chain links TRBV2 with TRBJ2-6; the D gene is possibly TRBD2 (7 bases). CDR1 is SNHLY, CDR2 FYNNEI, per germline. This CDR3 comprises 11 residues. Trimming stripped 7 bases from V and 19 bases from J, with 17 bases between. The CDR3 coding sequence is TGTGCCAGCAAGGGCGGGGGCCCCCTAACTTTC. This encodes CASKGGGPLTF. The full variable domain, its missing parts supplied by reference TRBV2 and TRBJ2-6, is EPEVTQTPSHQVTQMGQEVILRCVPISNHLYFYWYRQILGQKVEFLVSFYNNEISEKSEIFDDQFSVERPDGSNFTLKIRSTKLEDSAMYFCASKGGGPLTFGAGSRLTVL.

This clone was picked up a small number of times. Here the CDR3 reads CATAGQADNGYTF. In DNA, the CDR3 is TGTGCCACAGCGGGACAGGCCGATAATGGCTACACCTTC. J is TRBJ1-2 and V is TRBV6-5; 8 bases are a match to TRBD1. V shed 10 bases and J 6 bases; nucleotides not matched to a gene: 10. In germline, CDR1 is MNHEY, CDR2 SVGAGI. The CDR3 has 13 residues.

CDR3 in amino acids: CASGLVRKDREHNYGYTF. The DNA for the CDR3 is TGTGCTAGTGGTTTGGTACGGAAGGACAGGGAACATAACTATGGCTACACCTTC. The chain uses TRBV12-5 and TRBJ1-2; 8 bases fit TRBD1. Germline trimming cut 0 bases from V and 1 base from J; bases unmatched to any gene: 10. The germline V gene encodes CDR1 LGHNT and CDR2 FRNRAP. The length of the CDR3 is 18 residues.

This clone has a single count. The chain couples TRBV7-2 to TRBJ1-6; 10 nucleotides align to TRBD1. V trimming: 1 base; J trimming: 2 bases; junction bases outside the gene matches: 2. Germline CDR1 reads SGHTA; CDR2 reads FQGNSA. The length of the CDR3 is 17 residues. In DNA form, the CDR3 reads TGTGCCAGCAGCTTAGATGGGACAGGGGCCTATAATTCACCCCTCCACTTT. Protein: CASSLDGTGAYNSPLHF.

CDR3 sequence: CASSVQAPYEQYF. CDR3 nucleotide sequence: TGTGCCAGCAGTGTGCAGGCGCCCTACGAGCAGTACTTC. The J gene is TRBJ2-7, the V gene TRBV6-6, with unresolved D. V was shortened by 5 bases and J by 2 bases, with 10 bases between the two germline ends. The length of the CDR3 is 13 residues. In germline, CDR1 is MNHNY, CDR2 SVGAGI (reference sequence).

The chain is built from TRBV18 and TRBJ1-2; D remains unclear. Trimming shortened V by 3 bases and J by 4 bases, and 18 bases separated the two germline ends. Germline CDR1 and CDR2: KGHSH and LQKENI. This CDR3 has 16 amino acids. CDR3: CASSPKRLEETYGYTF. The CDR3 coding sequence is TGTGCCAGCTCACCCAAAAGGCTCGAGGAGACCTATGGCTACACCTTC.

V usage is TRBV9 and J usage is TRBJ2-2, with no clear D. The CDR3 is 15 residues long. V lost 0 bases and J lost 6, with 12 bases in between. CDR1 is SGDLS, CDR2 YYNGEE, per germline. The CDR3 bases are TGTGCCAGCAGCGTAGGTACCTCCCAGTCCGGGGAGCTGTTTTTT. It codes for CASSVGTSQSGELFF.

The sample holds one count of this clone. V usage is TRBV19 and J usage is TRBJ1-4, with TRBD1 matching 7 bases. Germline CDR1 reads LNHDA; CDR2 reads SQIVND (reference sequence). This CDR3 contains 15 residues. J lost 5 bases, V lost 3 bases, and 6 bases had no gene match. The DNA for the CDR3 is TGTGCCAGTAGTATCGGGGGACAGATGAATGAAAAACTGTTTTTT. Encoded protein: CASSIGGQMNEKLFF.

The chain links TRBV25-1 to TRBJ1-1, with D unresolved. Germline V gene lookup returns CDR1 MGHDK and CDR2 SYGVNS. The V end was cut by 3 bases, the J end by 1 base, with 9 bases between. The length of the CDR3 is 14 residues. CDR3 loop: CASSDPRGNTEAFF. The CDR3 nucleotides read TGTGCCAGCAGTGACCCCCGAGGGAACACTGAAGCTTTCTTT.

J is TRBJ2-2 and V is TRBV7-9; D is perhaps TRBD1 (6 bases). The CDR3 has 17 amino acids. V was trimmed by 2 bases and J by 4 bases, leaving 17 bases between them. Germline CDR1 SEHNR, CDR2 FQNEAQ (reference sequence). The DNA for the CDR3 is TGTGCCAGCAGCTTACGGCGGGCAGGGGCGTCCACCGGGGAGCTGTTTTTT. Translation: CASSLRRAGASTGELFF.

The chain uses TRBV19 and TRBJ2-6; a possible D gene is TRBD1 (6 bases). Trimming stripped 3 bases from V and 4 bases from J, with 10 bases between. The CDR3 totals 15 residues. Germline CDR1 reads LNHDA; CDR2 reads SQIVND (reference sequence). The chain's CDR3 is CASSITGFGANVLTF. Written as DNA, the CDR3 is TGTGCCAGTAGTATTACAGGGTTCGGGGCCAACGTCCTGACTTTC.

The gene calls are TRBV7-2 and TRBJ2-2, with TRBD2 as a possible D gene (6 bases). The CDR3 is 15 amino acids. Trimming pared 5 bases from V and 7 bases from J, leaving 17 bases between. The germline CDR1 and CDR2 sequences are SGHTA and FQGNSA. DNA of the CDR3: TGTGCCAGCAGCCGGGACTCCCGGTTGATCGGGGAGCTGTTTTTT. Translating gives CASSRDSRLIGELFF.

Here the CDR3 DNA reads TGTGCCAGCAGTTACGCTGGGGGGACCGGGGAGCTGTTTTTT. It encodes CASSYAGGTGELFF. V and J are TRBV6-5 and TRBJ2-2; D is perhaps TRBD2 (6 bases). Germline V gene sequence: CDR1 MNHEY, CDR2 SVGAGI. Between the trimmed V and J ends, which lost 2 bases and 5 bases, there was a span of 9 bases. CDR3 length: 14 residues.

This clone was seen only once. V gene TRBV7-2 combines with J gene TRBJ2-1, with TRBD2 matching 7 bases. This CDR3 contains 15 residues. Per germline, CDR1 SGHTA and CDR2 FQGNSA. The junction had 5 bases not matched to a gene; V was cut back by 5 bases and J by 1 base. The CDR3 bases are TGTGCCAGCAGCGTCAACGGGGGGTCCTACAATGAGCAGTTCTTC. Its protein is CASSVNGGSYNEQFF.

This chain uses TRBV7-2 with TRBJ2-1; tentative D call: TRBD1 (6 bases). V lost 5 bases to trimming and J lost 4 bases, with 15 bases between them. The CDR3 has 15 residues. Germline V gene sequence: CDR1 SGHTA, CDR2 FQGNSA. In DNA, the CDR3 is TGTGCCAGCAGCACAAATGGACAGAGTTACAATGAGCAGTTCTTC. Amino acids: CASSTNGQSYNEQFF.

The chain is built from TRBV5-1 and TRBJ1-2, with TRBD1 matching 10 bases. Germline V gene sequence: CDR1 SGHRS, CDR2 YFSETQ. The CDR3 spans 14 residues. The J segment lost 6 bases and the V segment lost 2 bases, leaving 4 bases of the junction unmatched. CDR3 DNA sequence: TGCGCCAGCAGCTTACCCGGGACAGGGGATGGCTACACCTTC. Translation: CASSLPGTGDGYTF.

This rearrangement joins TRBV11-3 to TRBJ2-7; 7 nucleotides agree with TRBD1. The CDR3 covers 13 residues. Per the germline V gene, CDR1 is SGHNT and CDR2 is YENEEA. With 5 bases clipped from V and 6 bases from J, the junction kept 7 bases outside the gene matches. The CDR3 is CASSGQTGSEQYF. The CDR3 DNA sequence: TGTGCCAGCAGCGGCCAGACAGGGAGCGAGCAGTACTTC.

This chain links TRBV4-2 with TRBJ2-3, with 7 bases matching TRBD1. J was trimmed by 3 bases and V by 0 bases; bases with no gene match: 9. Germline V gene lookup returns CDR1 LGHNA and CDR2 YNFKEQ. There are 17 residues in the CDR3. The CDR3 loop is CASSQDPLTGSTDTQYF. Here the CDR3 DNA reads TGTGCCAGCAGCCAAGATCCCTTGACAGGGTCAACAGATACGCAGTATTTT.

The chain uses TRBV27 and TRBJ1-1, with 8 positions matching TRBD1. The junction had 3 bases not matched to a gene; V was cut back by 2 bases and J by 4 bases. The CDR3 has 14 residues. Germline V gene lookup returns CDR1 MNHEY and CDR2 SMNVEV (reference sequence). CDR3 in DNA: TGTGCCAGCAGTTTAAGTACAGGGGGCACTGAAGCTTTCTTT. It yields the protein CASSLSTGGTEAFF.

The V gene is TRBV29-1, the J gene TRBJ1-1; possibly TRBD1 for D (5 bases). The CDR3 is 13 amino acids. The germline V and J ends were trimmed by 7 bases and 5 bases, with 17 bases remaining between them. Germline CDR1 is SQVTM and CDR2 is ANQGSEA. CDR3 coding DNA: TGCAGCGCCTCGTCCGGGGGAGGGACTGAAGCTTTCTTT. The encoded protein is CSASSGGGTEAFF.